This TCR beta chain was obtained from a study of shared clonotypes between healthy human individuals. Study findings and constraints: Owing to a small donor count, the genetic and exposure-history diversity represented was limited.

CDR3 length: 15 residues. Per the germline V gene, CDR1 is SGHAT and CDR2 is FQNNGV. V lost 3 bases, J lost 1 base, and 13 bases lay in between. Clones were sequenced by immunoSEQ multiplex PCR, and TCRdb holds only the in-frame ones, with some missing. The data contain millions of clones, around 96% of them singletons. In the case of this clone: Its antigen remains unidentified.

CD45RO-negative, CCR7-positively selected cells formed the naive CD8 fraction, excluding terminally differentiated effector memory CD45RA+ cells. Every contributor of samples was a Caucasian grown-up residing in Nashville, Tennessee. This TCR came from a man aged 18 to 29 in good health. The sequenced sample was naive CD8+ T cells sorted from blood. The rearrangement uses TRBV11-2 and TRBJ2-7, with D perhaps matching TRBD2 (6 bases). The DNA for the CDR3 is TGTGCCAGCAGCTTCTCTAGCGCTGCTTCCTACGAGCAGTACTTC. Residues: CASSFSSAASYEQYF.